This paragraph reports one T cell receptor beta chain. Per the original methods: Amplification from reference gene primers served as the basis for estimated nucleated cell counts. The repertoire was sequenced with immunoSEQ multiplex PCR; TCRdb's copy has only in-frame clones and lacks some. Clonal size and the V and J genes are those of that table, whereas D and trimming came from the DNA. This sample yields approximately 100,000 clones, of which 81% are seen a single time; 10% belongs to the top ten. The sample originates from a study of blood T cell repertoires in COVID-19. Across the study: Acute and convalescent COVID-19 specimens originated in the United States, Italy and Spain. The cDNA or gDNA used as material had been derived from T cells, B-cell-depleted T cells, or PBMCs.

Sequenced sample: peripheral blood. The source is a human donor in a cohort sampled during active COVID-19.

The CDR3: CASSRYRGEQYF. The CDR3 coding sequence is TGTGCCAGCAGCAGATACAGGGGCGAGCAGTACTTC. This chain links TRBV13 with TRBJ2-7; 7 positions agree with TRBD1. The V segment lost 5 bases and the J segment 6 bases; nucleotides outside the gene matches: 4. The CDR3 consists of 12 residues. Germline loops: CDR1 PRHDT, CDR2 FYEKMQ (reference sequence).